This T cell receptor (beta chain) appears in the sequencing data of a study of T cell responses to AZD1222 COVID-19 vaccine. Produced via immunoSEQ multiplex PCR; TCRdb's table is partial and in-frame only. Seen here are about 150,000 clones, 85% to 95% observed once, and the top ten hold 5% to 5.5%. The CDR3 contains 14 residues. Germline V gene lookup returns CDR1 LNHDA and CDR2 SQIVND (reference sequence). V lost 3 bases, J lost 4 bases, and 12 bases lay in between. Source: peripheral blood, taken on day 0 of AZD1222 vaccination. The sequence was obtained from an adult in good health. V gene TRBV19 combines with J gene TRBJ1-1; possibly TRBD1 for D (5 bases). The CDR3 DNA is TGTGCCAGTAGTATGGTAGGCGGGGCCACTGAAGCTTTCTTT. Its translation is CASSMVGGATEAFF.